The rows below give T cell receptor beta chains drawn from one sample of a study of shared clonotypes between healthy human individuals. TCRdb's table, derived via immunoSEQ multiplex PCR, lists solely in-frame clones and lacks some. The sample shows roughly 700,000 clones, around 72% of them seen only once. Sample: memory CD4+ T cells sorted from blood. These receptors were obtained from a woman in her twenties or thirties in good health. CDR3s include the opening cysteine and the closing phenylalanine or tryptophan. D genes are given only for firm matches. Only some rows state a clone size, as once, few, many or a class for expanded clones.

16,TRBJ2-3,TRBD1,-,TRBV5-1,CASSLATGYGTDTQYF,TGCGCCAGCAGCTTGGCGACAGGGTATGGCACAGATACGCAGTATTTT
12,TRBJ1-3,-,-,TRBV28,CASSFNSRTIYF,TGTGCCAGCAGTTTCAATTCTCGCACCATATATTTT
15,TRBJ1-1,-,-,TRBV5-1,CASTSQAALNTEAFF,TGCGCCAGCACCTCACAGGCGGCCTTGAACACTGAAGCTTTCTTT
12,TRBJ2-1,-,-,TRBV6-1,CASSDWVAEQFF,TGTGCCAGCAGTGACTGGGTTGCTGAGCAGTTCTTC
15,TRBJ2-1,TRBD2,-,TRBV19,CASSTTTSGNNEQFF,TGTGCCAGTAGCACCACGACTAGCGGTAACAATGAGCAGTTCTTC
11,TRBJ2-3,-,-,TRBV29-1,CSVNVGDTQYF,TGCAGCGTAAATGTGGGAGATACGCAGTATTTT
11,TRBJ1-2,-,-,TRBV6-4,CAREGYLGYTF,TGTGCCAGGGAGGGTTATTTAGGCTACACCTTC
13,TRBJ2-7,-,few,TRBV28,CASSPSRGYEQYF,TGTGCCAGCAGTCCCTCGCGGGGCTACGAGCAGTACTTC
13,TRBJ2-1,-,-,TRBV5-1,CASSGGKNNEQFF,TGCGCCAGCAGCGGCGGGAAGAACAATGAGCAGTTCTTC
15,TRBJ2-1,-,-,TRBV29-1,CSAPEGSGNYNEQFF,TGCAGCGCCCCGGAAGGTAGCGGAAACTACAATGAGCAGTTCTTC
13,TRBJ1-5,-,-,TRBV7-2,CASSLKGNQPQHF,TGTGCCAGCAGCTTAAAGGGGAATCAGCCCCAGCATTTT
11,TRBJ1-1,-,-,TRBV10-3,CATQGYTEAFF,TGTGCCACTCAGGGGTATACTGAAGCTTTCTTT
15,TRBJ1-4,-,once,TRBV11-3,CASSRPSPGKEKLFF,TGTGCCAGCAGTCGCCCCTCTCCGGGTAAGGAAAAACTGTTTTTT
12,TRBJ1-1,-,few,TRBV28,CASRATNTEAFF,TGTGCCAGCCGGGCTACAAACACTGAAGCTTTCTTT
14,TRBJ1-1,-,once,TRBV30,CAYRRQTMNTEAFF,TGTGCCTACCGACGGCAGACCATGAACACTGAAGCTTTCTTT
15,TRBJ1-5,-,once,TRBV6-1,CASSEWGSYNQPQHF,TGTGCCAGCAGTGAATGGGGGTCCTACAATCAGCCCCAGCATTTT
15,TRBJ2-3,-,-,TRBV7-6,CASSLAGGSTDTQYF,TGTGCCAGCAGCTTGGCAGGGGGGAGCACAGATACGCAGTATTTT
16,TRBJ1-5,TRBD1,-,TRBV7-8,CASSSYGQDSNQPQHF,TGTGCCAGCAGCTCGTACGGACAGGATAGCAATCAGCCCCAGCATTTT
18,TRBJ2-7,-,few,TRBV28,CASSSTSDSASVSYEQYF,TGTGCCAGCAGTTCAACGTCGGACAGTGCTAGCGTCTCCTACGAGCAGTACTTC
11,TRBJ2-7,-,-,TRBV19,CASSGGYEQYF,TGTGCCAGTAGTGGGGGGTACGAGCAGTACTTC
14,TRBJ1-5,-,-,TRBV28,CASSPTGSNQPQHF,TGTGCCAGCAGTCCTACAGGGAGCAATCAGCCCCAGCATTTT
13,TRBJ1-4,TRBD1,-,TRBV5-1,CASSLTGPEKLFF,TGCGCCAGCAGCCTGACAGGGCCTGAAAAACTGTTTTTT
13,TRBJ1-3,-,-,TRBV5-4,CASSLVSANTIYF,TGTGCCAGCAGCTTGGTTTCAGCGAACACCATATATTTT
13,TRBJ1-1,-,-,TRBV10-2,CASSESRATEAFF,TGCGCCAGCAGTGAGTCGAGGGCAACTGAAGCTTTCTTT
12,TRBJ2-7,-,few,TRBV28,CASSLTRYEQYF,TGTGCCAGCAGTCTGACCCGCTACGAGCAGTACTTC
13,TRBJ2-7,-,-,TRBV6-6,CASSYTTSYEQYF,TGTGCCAGCAGTTACACCACAAGCTACGAGCAGTACTTC
16,TRBJ2-2,-,many,TRBV4-1,CASSQGMRGRSGELFF,TGCGCCAGCAGCCAAGGAATGCGGGGGCGATCCGGGGAGCTGTTTTTT
15,TRBJ2-1,TRBD1,-,TRBV27,CASSLRGGYYNEQFF,TGTGCCAGCAGTCTACGAGGGGGCTACTACAATGAGCAGTTCTTC
16,TRBJ2-1,-,-,TRBV5-1,CASSHPDTGSYNEQFF,TGCGCCAGCAGCCACCCGGACACAGGCTCCTACAATGAGCAGTTCTTC
16,TRBJ2-3,-,-,TRBV6-5,CASSYTTGSSTDTQYF,TGTGCCAGCAGTTACACAACAGGGTCTAGCACAGATACGCAGTATTTT
15,TRBJ1-5,-,-,TRBV27,CASSLFGSEDQPQHF,TGTGCCAGCAGTTTATTTGGCAGCGAAGATCAGCCCCAGCATTTT
14,TRBJ2-7,-,-,TRBV5-6,CASSLTDSPHEQYF,TGTGCCAGCAGCTTGACGGACAGTCCCCACGAGCAGTACTTC
13,TRBJ1-4,-,-,TRBV28,CASLGPSDEKLFF,TGTGCCAGCCTAGGGCCATCTGATGAAAAACTGTTTTTT
15,TRBJ1-2,-,-,TRBV5-1,CASSITGGQSYGYTF,TGCGCCAGCAGTATCACGGGAGGACAAAGCTATGGCTACACCTTC
13,TRBJ2-2,-,-,TRBV25-1,CASSEPPGGELFF,TGTGCCAGCAGTGAACCCCCGGGCGGGGAGCTGTTTTTT
13,TRBJ2-5,-,-,TRBV9,CASSVGGAETQYF,TGTGCCAGCAGCGTAGGAGGGGCAGAGACCCAGTACTTC
15,TRBJ1-5,-,once,TRBV7-2,CASSSWAGSHQPQHF,TGTGCCAGCAGCTCCTGGGCGGGGTCACATCAGCCCCAGCATTTT